This T cell receptor beta chain was recorded in a study of cytomegalovirus exposure and HLA in healthy donors. In the PCR, 60 Vbeta and 13 Jbeta primers were used. TCRdb keeps only in-frame clones here, not all; method: immunoSEQ multiplex PCR. The profile covers 150,000 or so clones, with less than 85% appearing a single time and more than 3.5% taken by the ten largest. Points from the study as a whole: Exclusion applied to some V segments, including TRBV6-2 and TRBV6-3, as they were indistinguishable. Several of the most significant clusters appeared linked to common viral pathogens, based on a later analysis. V- and J-gene trimming of TCR beta was linked (in a later analysis) to a missense DCLRE1C variant.

The CDR3 spans 16 residues. Germline CDR1 is SEHNR and CDR2 is FQNEAQ (reference sequence). V was pared by 5 bases and J by 5 bases, with 18 bases between. In regard to this clone: Its matching antigen is unknown.

V usage is TRBV7-9 and J usage is TRBJ2-2; possibly TRBD1 for D (6 bases). Sequencing input: PBMCs. The sequence came from a man aged 18-30 years in good health and CMV-seropositive. CDR3: CASSTPGPQGTGELFF. The DNA of the CDR3 is TGTGCCAGCAGCACTCCGGGGCCCCAGGGGACCGGGGAGCTGTTTTTT.